This entry features one TCR beta chain sequence. The method was immunoSEQ multiplex PCR; TCRdb's version includes in-frame clones alone and lacks a portion of them. The sample contains 150,000 to 200,000 clones, around 80% of which appear only once. These data are taken from a study of blood T cell repertoires in COVID-19. The overall study: Specimens from acute and convalescent COVID-19 originated in the United States, Italy and Spain.

The cohort comprised adults aged roughly 18 to 95 years residing in under 30 US areas. Participant-given clinical history determined each cohort assignment. Germline-derived CDR1 and CDR2 are ENHRY and SYGVKD. V lost 0 bases, J lost 1 base, and 6 bases lay in between. This CDR3 is 14 amino acids long. The clonotype originates from a woman aged 45-65 years with acute COVID-19. The chain has TRBV10-3 and TRBJ1-2; no firm D call. Input material: PBMCs or T cells enriched from blood (not recorded which). The CDR3 nucleotides are TGTGCCATCAGTGAGTCGGGCAGTAACTATGGCTACACCTTC. Translated: CAISESGSNYGYTF.